This record covers a single T cell receptor (beta chain). Its binding antigen is unknown. No qualities accompany the bases; no much larger clone lies one base away. These data originate in a study of T cells after yellow fever vaccination (dated by TCRdb to the late 2010s). At the level of the whole study: The SMART-Seq v4 Ultra Low Input RNA kit was used to prepare libraries from fractions with low cell numbers. To track T-cell clones before and after primary and booster YFV17D yellow fever vaccination, bulk TCR alpha and beta repertoires were sequenced longitudinally. Two healthy male donors, one aged 18 to 30 and one aged 30 to 40 years, made up the cohort. Blood samples were taken at several timepoints before and after primary and secondary immunization, and bulk PBMC replicates and cell subsets were isolated. Paper-wide results and their limitations: A small share of clonotypes occurred in both CD4 and CD8 compartments, likely arising from convergent recombination. Because abundant contaminating clonotypes from the bulk population could be contained in FACS-sorted repertoires, computational filtering was required. The secondary T-cell response was found to be weaker but faster than the primary response, with a peak reached on day 5 rather than on day 15. After the booster, most of the clones that had expanded following primary vaccination were detected again (approximately 95% of CD4 and 80% to 90% of CD8), which suggests that memory was broadly maintained. Because the study included only two donors, the extent to which the findings can be generalized is limited.

TCR cDNA was synthesized by 5'RACE template switching, through which a universal primer site and unique molecular identifiers were introduced. Priming for cDNA synthesis came from both the TCR alpha and TCR beta constant segments. Two PCR steps were used to amplify libraries, with sample barcodes and sequencing adapters being added in the second step. Sequencing of libraries was performed on Illumina HiSeq 2500 (2x100 bp) or NovaSeq (2x150 bp). On the authors' methods: Demultiplexing of reads and collapsing into UMI consensus sequences were performed with MIGEC, and V(D)J alignment was carried out with MiXCR. Clonotypes responding to the vaccine were identified with edgeR on replicate PBMC samples, with the criteria of FDR below 0.01 and a log2 fold change above 5 up to day 15. Bulk clonotypes were assigned CD4 or CD8 identity according to which sequenced CD4 or CD8 repertoire held them at higher abundance. In-frame beta chains were kept once TCRdb had trimmed the public reads at Q25 with fastp and called clones with MiXCR. Entries are consolidated by CDR3 protein sequence, retaining the most common genes and DNA. None of the V and J calls come from the authors' own analysis; TCRdb made them. The sample table holds approximately 580,000 distinct CDR3 sequences, of which about 15% were seen once. The ten largest clones capture approximately 15% of the sample.

The label giving this sample's treatment or condition can be read as: live attenuated yellow fever vaccine strain. At each blood-draw timepoint, two biological replicates of bulk PBMCs were collected. A standard Ficoll-Paque protocol was used to isolate PBMCs from peripheral blood. RNA was extracted with TriZol from bulk PBMCs, CD4 and CD8 fractions, and dextramer-positive and dextramer-negative fractions. The CDR3 starts with the cysteine, ends with the phenylalanine, and has 13 residues. Solely the CDR3 DNA is kept, with 39 bases framed from the first base. Via the germline V gene, CDR1 is MDHEN and CDR2 SYDVKM. V trim: 10 bases; J trim: 9 bases; unmatched bases: 14.

The V gene is TRBV28 and the J gene is TRBJ2-5; TRBD1 matches 7 bases in the middle. The source material was PBMCs, sampled more than 4 days after the first yellow fever vaccination. This receptor was obtained from a man aged 18 to 29 who received the YFV17D yellow fever vaccine. The nucleotides read TGTGCCACCGAACTCGGACAGGTTAAGGCCCAGTACTTC. It translates to CATELGQVKAQYF.